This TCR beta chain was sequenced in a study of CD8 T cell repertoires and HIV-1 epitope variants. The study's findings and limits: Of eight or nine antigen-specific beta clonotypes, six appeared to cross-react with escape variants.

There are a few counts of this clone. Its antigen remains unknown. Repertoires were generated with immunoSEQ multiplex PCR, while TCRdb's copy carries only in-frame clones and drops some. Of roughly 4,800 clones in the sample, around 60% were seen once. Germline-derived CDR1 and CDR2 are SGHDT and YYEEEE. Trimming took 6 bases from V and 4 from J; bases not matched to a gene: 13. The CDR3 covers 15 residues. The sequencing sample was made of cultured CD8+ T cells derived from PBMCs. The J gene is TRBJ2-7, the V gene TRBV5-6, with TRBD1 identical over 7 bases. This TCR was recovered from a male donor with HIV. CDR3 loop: CASTGVETGNYEQYF. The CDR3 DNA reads TGTGCCAGCACCGGGGTAGAGACAGGGAATTACGAGCAGTACTTC.